These 17 T cell receptor beta chains share one sample of origin, sequenced in a study of metastatic and nonmetastatic thyroid tumors. Each patient went into thyroid surgery without having received any treatment. TCRdb re-called the PCR reads through MiXCR. This sample has 30,000 to 45,000 clones, with less than 25% found just once. Input material: blood. These receptors were taken from a female donor with papillary thyroid cancer or a benign thyroid nodule (not recorded which). Some clones in this sample may be carry-over from other donors' samples.

This clone has ten or more counts. This chain joins TRBV29-1 and TRBJ1-2, with 7 bases fitting TRBD1. The CDR3 runs to 13 residues. V lost 5 bases to trimming and J lost 4 bases; unmatched junction nucleotides: 7. Germline V gene data show CDR1 as SQVTM and CDR2 as ANQGSEA. The CDR3 sequence is CSVSRQGSYGYTF. The CDR3 DNA sequence: TGCAGCGTTTCCCGACAGGGCTCCTATGGCTACACCTTC.

This clone was counted at least ten times. This sequence joins TRBV29-1 and TRBJ1-1; weak D call: TRBD1 (5 bases). Trimming took off 4 bases at V and 3 bases at J, with 15 bases between the two ends. Germline V lookup: CDR1 SQVTM, CDR2 ANQGSEA. This CDR3 has 14 amino acids. The CDR3 region is CSVGVDSGYTEAFF. CDR3 in DNA: TGCAGCGTTGGGGTCGACTCAGGGTACACTGAAGCTTTCTTT.

In this sample, this clone turned up a few times. CDR3 nucleotide sequence: TGCGCCAGCAGGGCCTCCGAGAAAGGGGGAAGGTTAGGATATGGCTACACCTTC. This encodes CASRASEKGGRLGYGYTF. The chain carries TRBV5-1 and TRBJ1-2, with D possibly matching TRBD1 (6 bases). The CDR3 sequence is 18 residues long. Trimming left V 5 bases short and J 5 bases short, with 28 bases between. Germline lookup yields CDR1 SGHRS and CDR2 YFSETQ.

J is TRBJ1-4 and V is TRBV11-2, with 9 bases lining up with TRBD1. This CDR3 is 18 amino acids long. The junction had 10 bases not matched to a gene; V was cut back by 3 bases and J by 2 bases. Germline-derived CDR1 and CDR2 are SGHAT and FQNNGV. CDR3 DNA: TGTGCCAGCAGCTTTGTAAGGGGACAGGGCTGGACTAATGAAAAACTGTTTTTT. Its protein product is CASSFVRGQGWTNEKLFF.

Ten or more counts support this clone. This sequence joins TRBV28 and TRBJ2-1; 8 bases line up with TRBD2. Per germline, CDR1 MDHEN and CDR2 SYDVKM. This CDR3 region has 14 residues. The V and J ends lost 3 bases and 6 bases, in that order; junction bases with no gene match: 4. This chain's CDR3 is CASSFSTSANEQFF. The CDR3 nucleotides are TGTGCCAGCAGTTTTTCGACTAGCGCCAATGAGCAGTTCTTC.

Turning to this clone: With a much larger clone just one base away, this may be a read error. Other DNA sequences in this specimen translate into the identical CDR3. The chain employs TRBV18 and TRBJ2-1, with 12 bases that match TRBD2. The CDR3 is 19 amino acids. Germline V CDR1 and CDR2: KGHSH, LQKENI. Germline trimming cut 3 bases from V and 3 bases from J; bases unmatched to any gene: 12. The CDR3 nucleotides read TGTGCCAGCTCACCCCGGACTAGCGGGACTGACGTACTCTACAATGAGCAGTTCTTC. Its translation is CASSPRTSGTDVLYNEQFF.

The chain joins TRBV12-3 or TRBV12-4 to TRBJ2-5; 9 nucleotides align to TRBD1. This CDR3 spans 15 amino acids. Unmatched junction bases numbered 4, after V lost 1 base and J lost 4 bases. The CDR3 DNA is TGTGCCAGCAGTTTAGGGACAGGGGTTGGAGAGACCCAGTACTTC. Protein sequence: CASSLGTGVGETQYF.

This clone has a count of ten or more. The chain uses TRBV24-1 and TRBJ2-1; TRBD2 matches 7 bases. From germline, CDR1 is KGHDR and CDR2 SFDVKD. CDR3 length: 16 residues. J was trimmed by 0 bases and V by 2 bases; bases with no gene match: 3. Here the CDR3 reads CATSDSGGSSYNEQFF. CDR3 nucleotide sequence: TGTGCCACCAGTGATTCTGGCGGGAGCTCCTACAATGAGCAGTTCTTC.

A word on this clone: At one end, the junction sequence differs from germline, possibly due to a read error. The chain has TRBV7-3 and TRBJ2-1; D is unclear. There are 13 residues in the CDR3. Germline CDR1 and CDR2: SGHTA and FQGTGA. The CDR3 bases are TGTGCCAGCAGCTCCGGTCCGGAGAATGAGCGGTTCTTC. Translating gives CASSSGPENERFF.

Ten or more counts support this clone. The chain couples TRBV24-1 to TRBJ2-1; 7 nucleotides match TRBD1. The V segment lost 11 bases and the J segment 5 bases; nucleotides outside the gene matches: 11. CDR3 length equals 14 residues. In germline, CDR1 is KGHDR, CDR2 SFDVKD. CDR3 residues: CAIQPTGTHNEQFF. Here the CDR3 DNA reads TGTGCCATCCAACCGACAGGGACCCACAATGAGCAGTTCTTC.

This clone was recorded many times. The V call is TRBV20-1, the J call TRBJ1-5, with D maybe TRBD1 (6 bases). This CDR3 has 16 residues. Looked up from germline, CDR1 is DFQATT and CDR2 is SNEGSKA (reference sequence). The V and J ends lost 6 bases and 0 bases respectively, with 18 bases between them. CDR3 sequence (DNA): TGCAGTGCGGGATTTAGGACAGTCGATAGCAATCAGCCCCAGCATTTT. Amino acids: CSAGFRTVDSNQPQHF.

This clone was recorded at least ten times. The J gene is TRBJ1-1, the V gene TRBV9, with 10 bases aligning to TRBD1. V shed 3 bases, J shed 5 bases, and the junction held 7 bases outside the gene matches. This CDR3 is 15 amino acids long. The germline V gene has CDR1 SGDLS and CDR2 YYNGEE. CDR3 nucleotide sequence: TGTGCCAGCAGCGACACGGACAGGGGGGATACTGAAGCTTTCTTT. Its protein product is CASSDTDRGDTEAFF.

This clone was counted ten times or more. V is TRBV15 and J is TRBJ2-3, with D tentatively TRBD1 (6 bases). The CDR3 totals 14 residues. V lost 0 bases and J 6 bases, leaving 10 bases between the germline ends. Germline CDR1 is LNHNV and CDR2 is YYDKDF (reference sequence). The CDR3, as DNA: TGTGCCACCAGCAGAGAAGGGGGAGTGGATACGCAGTATTTT. Translating it yields CATSREGGVDTQYF.

This clone is labeled medium-sized. This specimen includes other DNA sequences encoding the same CDR3. The chain links TRBV19 to TRBJ2-3; no reliable D call. The germline V gene has CDR1 LNHDA and CDR2 SQIVND (reference sequence). Trimming left V 2 bases short and J 1 base short, with 7 bases between. The CDR3 is 14 amino acids. CDR3 sequence reads: CASSILPGTDTQYF. CDR3 nucleotide sequence: TGTGCCAGTAGTATACTTCCAGGCACAGATACGCAGTATTTT. The full variable domain, its missing parts supplied by reference TRBV19 and TRBJ2-3, is DGGITQSPKYLFRKEGQNVTLSCEQNLNHDAMYWYRQDPGQGLRLIYYSQIVNDFQKGDIAEGYSVSREKKESFPLTVTSAQKNPTAFYLCASSILPGTDTQYFGPGTRLTVL.

The table lists this clone with many counts. The rearrangement uses TRBV6-2 or TRBV6-3 and TRBJ2-3; 15 nucleotides align to TRBD2. This CDR3 is 16 amino acids long. Looked up from germline, CDR1 is MNHEY and CDR2 is SVGEGT. Unmatched junction bases numbered 5, after V lost 5 bases and J lost 5 bases. As DNA, the CDR3 is TGTGCCAGCAGTGCACCGGGACTAGCGGGGGGAGATACGCAGTATTTT. Translated: CASSAPGLAGGDTQYF.

Only a few counts were recorded for this clone. The V and J genes are TRBV24-1 and TRBJ2-1; 11 nucleotides match TRBD2. Germline V lookup: CDR1 KGHDR, CDR2 SFDVKD. This CDR3 has 13 amino acids. V lost 9 bases, J lost 4 bases, and 1 base stayed unmatched. CDR3 protein: CATGLAGYNEQFF. DNA of the CDR3: TGTGCCACCGGACTAGCGGGTTACAATGAGCAGTTCTTC.

This clone was seen at least ten times. V gene TRBV3-1 combines with J gene TRBJ2-2; 8 nucleotides agree with TRBD1. The germline gives CDR1 LGHDT, CDR2 YNNKEL (reference sequence). With 6 bases clipped from V and 7 bases from J, the junction kept 4 bases outside the gene matches. The CDR3 sequence is 13 residues long. CDR3 protein: CASRDRGGGELFF. CDR3 coding DNA: TGTGCCAGCAGAGACAGGGGCGGCGGGGAGCTGTTTTTT.